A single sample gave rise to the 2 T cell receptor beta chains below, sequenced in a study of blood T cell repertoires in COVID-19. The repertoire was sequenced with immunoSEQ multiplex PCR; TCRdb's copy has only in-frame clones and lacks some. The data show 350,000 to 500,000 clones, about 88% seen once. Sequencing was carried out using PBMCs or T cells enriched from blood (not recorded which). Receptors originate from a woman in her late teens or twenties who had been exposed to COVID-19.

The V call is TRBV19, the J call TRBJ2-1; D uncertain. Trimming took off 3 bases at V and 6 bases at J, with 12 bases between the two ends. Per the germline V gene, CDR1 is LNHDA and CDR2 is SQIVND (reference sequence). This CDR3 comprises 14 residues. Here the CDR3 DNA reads TGTGCCAGTAGTATCTGGGCGCGCACCAATGAGCAGTTCTTC. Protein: CASSIWARTNEQFF.

The DNA for the CDR3 is TGTGCCAGCAAGCTGGACACCTCGCTCGGAAACACCATATATTTT. It translates to CASKLDTSLGNTIYF. This rearrangement joins TRBV2 to TRBJ1-3, with a possible D match to TRBD1 (5 bases). CDR1 SNHLY and CDR2 FYNNEI come from the germline V gene. This CDR3 contains 15 residues. With 7 bases removed from V and 4 bases from J, the gap between germline ends came to 17 bases.